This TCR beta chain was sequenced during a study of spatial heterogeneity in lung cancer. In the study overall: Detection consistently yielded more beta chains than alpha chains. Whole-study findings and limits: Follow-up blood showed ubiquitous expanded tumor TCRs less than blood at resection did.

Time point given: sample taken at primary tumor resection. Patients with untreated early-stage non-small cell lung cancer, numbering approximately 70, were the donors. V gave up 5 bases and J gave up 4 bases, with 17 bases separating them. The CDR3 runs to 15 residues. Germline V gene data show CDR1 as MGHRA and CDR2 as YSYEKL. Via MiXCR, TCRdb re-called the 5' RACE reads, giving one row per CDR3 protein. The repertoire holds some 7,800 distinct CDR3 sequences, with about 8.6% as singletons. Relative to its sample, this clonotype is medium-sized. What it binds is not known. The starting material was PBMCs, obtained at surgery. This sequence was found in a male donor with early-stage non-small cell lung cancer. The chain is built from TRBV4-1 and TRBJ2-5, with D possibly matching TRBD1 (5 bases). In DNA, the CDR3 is TGCGCCAGCAGCTCCGGACAAGGGGTGGCAGAGACCCAGTACTTC. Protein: CASSSGQGVAETQYF.